These 9 T cell receptor beta chains were sequenced from one sample in a study of blood T cell repertoires in COVID-19. Profiling relied on immunoSEQ multiplex PCR, and the TCRdb table lists in-frame clones only, not all of them. Found here are about 120,000 clones, 81% of them singletons; the top ten hold less than 2%. Input material: peripheral blood. These receptors all come from a man aged 50 to 60 with acute or convalescent COVID-19.

The V call is TRBV6-1, the J call TRBJ2-7, with D tentatively TRBD2 (5 bases). The CDR3 extends over 16 amino acids. Per germline, CDR1 MNHNS and CDR2 SASEGT. The V and J ends lost 2 bases and 3 bases respectively, with 17 bases between them. DNA of the CDR3: TGTGCCAGCAGTGAATCGCTAGCCGGTTCGTTCTACGAGCAGTACTTC. Encoded protein: CASSESLAGSFYEQYF.

The chain links TRBV5-1 to TRBJ1-5; TRBD1 matches at 8 bases. This CDR3 has 16 residues. Germline loops: CDR1 SGHRS, CDR2 YFSETQ. The V and J ends lost 4 bases and 2 bases, in that order; junction bases with no gene match: 8. The CDR3 DNA reads as TGCGCCAGCAGCCCCCAGGGGGCATCGGGCAATCAGCCCCAGCATTTT. It specifies CASSPQGASGNQPQHF.

The CDR3 DNA is TGCGCCAGCAGCCAAGGGGAGGGCAGGAGTGGCTACACCTTC. As protein: CASSQGEGRSGYTF. The chain has TRBV4-1 and TRBJ1-2; D not resolved. The germline CDR1 and CDR2 sequences are MGHRA and YSYEKL. The CDR3 sequence is 14 residues long. V was pared by 1 base and J by 7 bases, with 13 bases between.

The chain joins TRBV5-6 to TRBJ1-2; 7 bases are shared with TRBD1. The J segment lost 5 bases and the V segment lost 0 bases, leaving 10 bases of the junction unmatched. Germline V gene lookup returns CDR1 SGHDT and CDR2 YYEEEE. The CDR3 is 16 residues long. Here the CDR3 reads CASSLEGAGLWYGYTF. The CDR3 DNA reads as TGTGCCAGCAGCTTGGAGGGGGCAGGACTTTGGTATGGCTACACCTTC.

This clone was counted once. The chain recombines TRBV19 with TRBJ2-7; 8 positions match TRBD2. Looked up from germline, CDR1 is LNHDA and CDR2 is SQIVND (reference sequence). With 3 bases clipped from V and 6 bases from J, the junction kept 19 bases outside the gene matches. CDR3 length: 18 residues. For the CDR3, the DNA is TGTGCCAGTAGTATGGGTACGTGGGCAGCAACTAGCGGCGGCGAGCAGTACGTC. This encodes CASSMGTWAATSGGEQYV.

The V gene is TRBV6-6, the J gene TRBJ1-2; a possible D gene is TRBD1 (5 bases). CDR1 and CDR2 from the germline V gene are MNHNY and SVGAGI (reference sequence). The CDR3 totals 11 residues. V was shortened by 11 bases and J by 2 bases, with 9 bases between the two germline ends. The DNA for the CDR3 is TGTGCCGCGGGGGGAAACTATGGCTACACCTTC. Encoded protein: CAAGGNYGYTF.

V is TRBV5-4 and J is TRBJ2-1; D is unclear. V was clipped by 0 bases and J by 6 bases, with 10 bases between them. The germline V gene has CDR1 SGHNT and CDR2 YYREEE (reference sequence). CDR3 length: 14 residues. As DNA, the CDR3 is TGTGCCAGCAGCTTGGCTGGTAGCAGCAATGAGCAGTTCTTC. It encodes CASSLAGSSNEQFF.

The V and J genes are TRBV5-1 and TRBJ1-1, with 7 nucleotides matching TRBD1. The germline V gene has CDR1 SGHRS and CDR2 YFSETQ. There are 15 residues in the CDR3. J was trimmed by 3 bases and V by 2 bases; bases with no gene match: 7. The CDR3 loop is CASSFVAGGHTEAFF. Here the CDR3 DNA reads TGCGCCAGCAGCTTCGTGGCAGGGGGGCACACTGAAGCTTTCTTT.

This chain links TRBV4-2 with TRBJ2-5; TRBD2 matches at 12 bases. Germline CDR1 reads LGHNA; CDR2 reads YNFKEQ. The CDR3 is 18 amino acids. The junction had 8 bases not matched to a gene; V was cut back by 2 bases and J by 1 base. CDR3 sequence: CASSQSPSGGGSQETQYF. The CDR3, as DNA: TGTGCCAGCAGCCAATCGCCTAGCGGGGGGGGTTCCCAAGAGACCCAGTACTTC.